These 8 T cell receptor beta chains originate from one sample sequenced in a study of blood T cells in healthy people across ages. A second PCR of roughly 7 to 11 cycles used a sample-barcoded 5' primer and a J-beta primer mix. In TCRdb, the 5' RACE reads were re-called with MiXCR into one record per CDR3 protein. The data show roughly 1,500,000 distinct CDR3 sequences, 34% seen once. Sequencing was carried out using blood. These receptors all stem from a woman aged 25-40 years in good health.

This clonotype was observed a few times. The V and J genes are TRBV7-8 and TRBJ2-3, with TRBD2 as a possible D gene (7 bases). The CDR3 is 15 residues long. V dropped 1 base and J dropped 3 bases, with 11 bases sitting between them. Germline V gives CDR1 SGHVS, CDR2 FQNEAQ. Written as DNA, the CDR3 is TGTGCCAGCAGCTTAGAGGGGGGGATGACAGATACGCAGTATTTT. This gives the protein CASSLEGGMTDTQYF.

This clonotype was seen more than once but under ten times. The gene calls are TRBV6-1 and TRBJ1-5; the match to TRBD1 covers 10 bases. Germline CDR1 MNHNS, CDR2 SASEGT. CDR3 length: 15 residues. Unmatched junction bases numbered 5, after V lost 7 bases and J lost 2 bases. The CDR3 DNA follows: TGTGCCAGCACAGACAGGGGGCAAGGCAATCAGCCCCAGCATTTT. Its translation is CASTDRGQGNQPQHF.

The chain recombines TRBV7-8 with TRBJ2-5, with D maybe TRBD1 (5 bases). Looked up from germline, CDR1 is SGHVS and CDR2 is FQNEAQ. Trimming left V 2 bases short and J 1 base short, with 8 bases between. CDR3 length: 14 amino acids. CDR3 protein: CASSLYDSQETQYF. In DNA form, the CDR3 reads TGTGCCAGCAGCTTATACGACAGCCAAGAGACCCAGTACTTC. The full variable domain, completed using reference TRBV7-8 and TRBJ2-5, is GAGVSQSPRYKVAKRGQDVALRCDPISGHVSLFWYQQALGQGPEFLTYFQNEAQLDKSGLPSDRFFAERPEGSVSTLKIQRTQQEDSAVYLCASSLYDSQETQYFGPGTRLLVL.

This clonotype has more than one count but fewer than ten. This chain links TRBV12-3 or TRBV12-4 with TRBJ1-2; 8 bases fit TRBD1. The length of the CDR3 is 12 residues. V shed 11 bases, J shed 4 bases, and the junction held 6 bases outside the gene matches. The CDR3, as DNA: TGTGCCTTGTGGACAGGGCGCTATGGCTACACCTTC. Its translation is CALWTGRYGYTF.

This rearrangement joins TRBV29-1 to TRBJ2-3; 9 positions agree with TRBD2. V shed 4 bases and J 2 bases; nucleotides not matched to a gene: 7. The germline V gene encodes CDR1 SQVTM and CDR2 ANQGSEA. The CDR3 sequence is 15 residues long. This CDR3 is CSVGWAGGPTDTQYF. The CDR3 DNA reads TGCAGCGTTGGATGGGCGGGAGGGCCCACAGATACGCAGTATTTT.

There are many counts of this clonotype. The chain couples TRBV20-1 to TRBJ2-1, with 11 bases identical to TRBD2. Germline lookup yields CDR1 DFQATT and CDR2 SNEGSKA (reference sequence). The CDR3 runs 16 residues. Trimming cost V 6 bases and J 0 bases; bases outside gene matches: 7. The CDR3 is CSASGLAARSYNEQFF. CDR3 nucleotide sequence: TGCAGTGCCTCGGGACTAGCGGCCCGCTCCTACAATGAGCAGTTCTTC.

This clonotype turned up a few times. The gene calls are TRBV29-1 and TRBJ2-2, with D possibly being TRBD1 (5 bases). The ends were cut back, 1 base at V and 4 bases at J, with 10 bases in the middle. Germline lookup yields CDR1 SQVTM and CDR2 ANQGSEA. The CDR3 loop spans 14 amino acids. For the CDR3, the DNA is TGCAGCGTTGAAGCAGGGATGGGCACCGGGGAGCTGTTTTTT. As protein: CSVEAGMGTGELFF.

V usage is TRBV2 and J usage is TRBJ2-5, with TRBD2 as a possible D gene (5 bases). Trimming took 5 bases from V and 11 from J, leaving 12 bases between them. Germline CDR1 is SNHLY and CDR2 is FYNNEI. There are 11 residues in the CDR3. The CDR3: CASSPPGSQYF. CDR3 nucleotide sequence: TGTGCCAGCAGTCCGCCGGGGTCGCAGTACTTC. Together with reference TRBV2 and TRBJ2-5, the CDR3 gives the full variable domain: EPEVTQTPSHQVTQMGQEVILRCVPISNHLYFYWYRQILGQKVEFLVSFYNNEISEKSEIFDDQFSVERPDGSNFTLKIRSTKLEDSAMYFCASSPPGSQYFGPGTRLLVL.